The 20 T cell receptor beta chains below were found in one sample sequenced in a study of beta chain features in type 1 diabetes. General study points: TCRB CDR3s were moderately but significantly shorter in Type 1 diabetes patients in all four CD4+ subsets.

The entirety of the isolated RNA underwent reverse transcription, so expressed TCRB transcripts were sequenced. Method: immunoSEQ multiplex PCR; TCRdb's copy keeps in-frame clones and lacks some. In the table there are around 240,000 clones, 15% to 20% of which are singletons. These receptors' targets are unknown. The sequencing sample was made of naive CD4+ T cells from blood. Receptors originate from a man in his thirties or forties with type 1 diabetes.

The chain links TRBV10-1 to TRBJ2-3; 10 nucleotides align to TRBD1. Germline CDR1 and CDR2: WNHNN and SYGVQD (reference sequence). The CDR3 covers 13 residues. The trim removed 8 bases at V and 3 bases at J, leaving 2 bases unmatched. The CDR3 bases are TGCGCCAGCGGACAGGGGGGAACAGATACGCAGTATTTT. Amino acids: CASGQGGTDTQYF.

This clone was observed a few times. The chain combines TRBV4-3 with TRBJ1-4; TRBD1 matches 8 bases. The ends lost 2 bases at V and 6 bases at J; junction bases unmatched: 5. The CDR3 runs 15 residues. CDR1 and CDR2 (germline): LGHNA, YSLEER. Here the CDR3 reads CASSQSDRGYEKLFF. CDR3 coding DNA: TGCGCCAGCAGCCAAAGCGACAGGGGTTATGAAAAACTGTTTTTT.

The chain employs TRBV29-1 and TRBJ2-1; D is undetermined. V was cut by 3 bases and J by 2 bases, with 8 bases left in between. The CDR3 spans 13 residues. CDR1 and CDR2 (germline): SQVTM, ANQGSEA. The CDR3 sequence is CSVDFGAYNEQFF. The CDR3 region has the DNA TGCAGCGTTGATTTCGGAGCCTACAATGAGCAGTTCTTC.

The rearrangement links TRBV5-4 to TRBJ2-1, with D possibly being TRBD1 (6 bases). Trimming left V 1 base short and J 2 bases short, with 13 bases between. The CDR3 covers 16 residues. Per germline, CDR1 SGHNT and CDR2 YYREEE (reference sequence). In DNA form, the CDR3 reads TGTGCCAGCAGCTTGCTAGGGGGATTAACCTACAATGAGCAGTTCTTC. Its translation is CASSLLGGLTYNEQFF.

The rearrangement uses TRBV9 and TRBJ2-1; the match to TRBD2 covers 8 bases. V gave up 0 bases and J gave up 7 bases; unmatched junction bases: 6. Germline V gives CDR1 SGDLS, CDR2 YYNGEE. This CDR3 is 15 amino acids long. The CDR3 here is CASSVEAGGWNEQFF. The CDR3 DNA is TGTGCCAGCAGCGTAGAGGCGGGAGGCTGGAATGAGCAGTTCTTC.

The chain recombines TRBV25-1 with TRBJ2-1; 10 positions agree with TRBD1. This CDR3 contains 18 residues. V shed 4 bases, J shed 5 bases, and the junction held 14 bases outside the gene matches. Germline assignment: CDR1 MGHDK and CDR2 SYGVNS. The CDR3 sequence is CASSARDRGGWKDNEQFF. CDR3 bases: TGTGCCAGCAGTGCCCGGGACAGGGGAGGTTGGAAGGACAATGAGCAGTTCTTC.

The V and J genes are TRBV18 and TRBJ2-7; 10 bases match TRBD2. Looked up from germline, CDR1 is KGHSH and CDR2 is LQKENI. The CDR3 is 16 residues long. The J segment lost 1 base and the V segment lost 5 bases, leaving 8 bases of the junction unmatched. CDR3 nucleotide sequence: TGTGCCAGCTCAGGCCCCGGGACTAGCGTATCCTACGAGCAGTACTTC. It yields the protein CASSGPGTSVSYEQYF.

The J gene is TRBJ1-2, the V gene TRBV7-3, with D perhaps TRBD1 (6 bases). Germline V gene lookup returns CDR1 SGHTA and CDR2 FQGTGA. With 5 bases removed from V and 4 bases from J, the gap between germline ends came to 11 bases. CDR3 length equals 13 residues. The chain's CDR3 is CASSPGQIYGYTF. The CDR3 DNA follows: TGTGCCAGCAGCCCCGGACAGATCTATGGCTACACCTTC. Complete variable domain (other parts from reference TRBV7-3 and TRBJ1-2): GAGVSQTPSNKVTEKGKYVELRCDPISGHTALYWYRQSLGQGPEFLIYFQGTGAADDSGLPNDRFFAVRPEGSVSTLKIQRTERGDSAVYLCASSPGQIYGYTFGSGTRLTVV.

This chain joins TRBV5-4 and TRBJ2-3, with D possibly being TRBD2 (5 bases). Germline CDR1 reads SGHNT; CDR2 reads YYREEE (reference sequence). CDR3 length equals 17 residues. V dropped 4 bases and J dropped 2 bases, with 20 bases sitting between them. In DNA, the CDR3 is TGTGCCAGCAGCCCGGGCCAGCGGTGGAATCCCACAGATACGCAGTATTTT. This sequence encodes CASSPGQRWNPTDTQYF.

A few counts support this clone. The genes are TRBV20-1 and TRBJ1-2; no firm D call. The V and J ends lost 1 base and 6 bases respectively, with 6 bases between them. The CDR3 is 11 residues long. Germline V gives CDR1 DFQATT, CDR2 SNEGSKA (reference sequence). The CDR3 DNA reads as TGCAGTGCTAGAGGAGGGCATGGCTACACCTTC. Protein sequence: CSARGGHGYTF.

This clone has only a few counts. Written as DNA, the CDR3 is TGTGCCAGCAGTCCAGGGGGTTCCCATGAGCAGTTCTTC. The encoded protein is CASSPGGSHEQFF. The genes are TRBV28 and TRBJ2-1, with 7 bases fitting TRBD1. CDR3 length: 13 amino acids. The V and J ends lost 5 bases and 8 bases, in that order; junction bases with no gene match: 6. Germline lookup yields CDR1 MDHEN and CDR2 SYDVKM.

Only a few counts were recorded for this clone. The rearrangement uses TRBV27 and TRBJ2-3; the match to TRBD2 covers 11 bases. The J segment lost 0 bases and the V segment lost 8 bases, leaving 10 bases of the junction unmatched. The CDR3 length is 17 residues. Looked up from germline, CDR1 is MNHEY and CDR2 is SMNVEV (reference sequence). CDR3 DNA sequence: TGTGCCAGCCGCATGACTAGCGGGGCAGCTAGCACAGATACGCAGTATTTT. Protein sequence: CASRMTSGAASTDTQYF.

The table lists this clone with a few counts. The V gene is TRBV7-6, the J gene TRBJ2-7; D possibly corresponds to TRBD2 (5 bases). This CDR3 region has 16 residues. Germline CDR1 and CDR2: SGHVS and FNYEAQ. V was shortened by 1 base and J by 3 bases, with 16 bases between the two germline ends. The CDR3 loop is CASSLEVREFLYEQYF. The CDR3 DNA sequence: TGTGCCAGCAGCTTAGAGGTTCGGGAATTCCTCTACGAGCAGTACTTC.

V gene TRBV9 combines with J gene TRBJ2-7; perhaps TRBD1 as D (5 bases). Looked up from germline, CDR1 is SGDLS and CDR2 is YYNGEE. Trimming left V 0 bases short and J 2 bases short, with 15 bases between. The CDR3 runs to 16 residues. The DNA for the CDR3 is TGTGCCAGCAGCGTAGGCTCCATCGCGACAGCCTACGAGCAGTACTTC. This sequence encodes CASSVGSIATAYEQYF. The full variable domain, completed using reference TRBV9 and TRBJ2-7, is DSGVTQTPKHLITATGQRVTLRCSPRSGDLSVYWYQQSLDQGLQFLIQYYNGEERAKGNILERFSAQQFPDLHSELNLSSLELGDSALYFCASSVGSIATAYEQYFGPGTRLTVT.

This clone was counted a few times. V is TRBV11-2 and J is TRBJ1-5; D might be TRBD1 (5 bases). Between the trimmed V and J ends, which lost 5 bases and 11 bases, there was a span of 16 bases. The CDR3 totals 13 residues. Germline CDR1 reads SGHAT; CDR2 reads FQNNGV. CDR3 sequence (DNA): TGTGCCAGCAGCCGGGACGAGCAAAGGGCCCAGCATTTT. This encodes CASSRDEQRAQHF.

This clone was found a few times. V gene TRBV15 combines with J gene TRBJ1-2; the match to TRBD1 covers 11 bases. CDR1 LNHNV and CDR2 YYDKDF come from the germline V gene (reference sequence). CDR3 size: 15 residues. Germline trimming cut 3 bases from V and 6 bases from J; bases unmatched to any gene: 6. The CDR3 nucleotides are TGTGCCACCAGCAGGGAGCCGGGACAGGGGGATGGCTACACCTTC. Encoded protein: CATSREPGQGDGYTF.

This clone occurred a few times. Different DNA sequences within this sample yield the same CDR3. The chain is built from TRBV7-2 and TRBJ2-7; the D is unclear. The V gene's germline CDR1 is SGHTA and CDR2 FQGNSA. Trimming took off 1 base at V and 4 bases at J, with 5 bases between the two ends. The CDR3 is 12 amino acids. CDR3 in DNA: TGTGCCAGCAGCTTAGTCGGGTACGAGCAGTACTTC. It translates to CASSLVGYEQYF. Together with reference TRBV7-2 and TRBJ2-7, the CDR3 gives the full variable domain: GAGVSQSPSNKVTEKGKDVELRCDPISGHTALYWYRQSLGQGLEFLIYFQGNSAPDKSGLPSDRFSAERTGGSVSTLTIQRTQQEDSAVYLCASSLVGYEQYFGPGTRLTVT.

About this clone: Other nucleotide sequences from this sample produce the same CDR3. The V call is TRBV5-1, the J call TRBJ2-3; D unresolved. The germline V gene encodes CDR1 SGHRS and CDR2 YFSETQ. CDR3 length equals 12 residues. V gave up 4 bases and J gave up 4 bases, with 7 bases separating them. The CDR3 reads CASSLEADTQYF. The CDR3 nucleotides are TGCGCCAGCAGCCTCGAGGCAGATACGCAGTATTTT.

This clone was detected only a few times. V usage is TRBV29-1 and J usage is TRBJ2-7, with 9 bases fitting TRBD1. V lost 1 base and J lost 0; bases outside the gene matches: 4. CDR1 and CDR2 from the germline V gene are SQVTM and ANQGSEA. The length of the CDR3 is 15 residues. Written as DNA, the CDR3 is TGCAGCGTTGAAGGGGGGGACAGGGCCTCCTACGAGCAGTACTTC. Its translation: CSVEGGDRASYEQYF.

This clone has more than one count but fewer than ten. DNA of the CDR3: TGTGCCAGCAGCCCAATCGGGGGTGTGGCAGATACGCAGTATTTT. The encoded protein is CASSPIGGVADTQYF. This chain joins TRBV7-3 and TRBJ2-3; TRBD2 is a possible D gene (6 bases). V was cut by 5 bases and J by 4 bases, with 16 bases left in between. CDR1 is SGHTA, CDR2 FQGTGA, per germline. The CDR3 sequence is 15 residues long.